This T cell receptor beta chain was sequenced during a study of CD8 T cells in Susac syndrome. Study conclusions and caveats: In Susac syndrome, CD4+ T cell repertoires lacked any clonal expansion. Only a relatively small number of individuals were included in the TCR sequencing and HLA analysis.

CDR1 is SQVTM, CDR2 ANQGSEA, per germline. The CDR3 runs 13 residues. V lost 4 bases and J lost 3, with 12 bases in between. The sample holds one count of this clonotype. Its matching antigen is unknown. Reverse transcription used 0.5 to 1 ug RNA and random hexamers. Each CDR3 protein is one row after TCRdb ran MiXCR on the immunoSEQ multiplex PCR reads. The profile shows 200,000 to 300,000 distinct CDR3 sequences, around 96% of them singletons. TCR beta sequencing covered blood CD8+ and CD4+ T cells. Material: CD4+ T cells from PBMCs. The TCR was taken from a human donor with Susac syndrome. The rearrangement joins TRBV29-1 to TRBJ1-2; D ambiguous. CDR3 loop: CSVGTTLDYGYTF. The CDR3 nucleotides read TGCAGCGTTGGAACGACACTGGACTATGGCTACACCTTC.